This paragraph reports one T cell receptor beta chain. V lost 11 bases, J lost 5 bases, and 24 bases lay in between. The CDR3 contains 15 residues. Germline values: CDR1 LNHDA, CDR2 SQIVND (reference sequence). The sample originates from a study of cytomegalovirus exposure and HLA in healthy donors. The PCR had 60 Vbeta and 13 Jbeta primers. The protocol was immunoSEQ multiplex PCR, while the TCRdb copy is restricted to in-frame clones and leaves out a portion. This sample has 150,000 to 250,000 clones; less than 85% occur once, and the top ten carry around 1.6%. The sample comprised PBMCs. The clonotype originates from a girl aged 5-17 years in good health and CMV-seropositive. The rearrangement links TRBV19 to TRBJ2-5, with a weak D call TRBD2 (7 bases). The CDR3 nucleotides are TGTGCCGCGATCTCGGGGCGGGGGCTGTGGGAGACCCAGTACTTC. This sequence encodes CAAISGRGLWETQYF.